Listed below are T cell receptor beta chains from one sample, sequenced in a study of post-analysis software for immune sequencing data. Via MiXCR, TCRdb re-called the PCR reads, giving one row per CDR3 protein. The sample carries some 690,000 distinct CDR3 sequences, 55% to 60% recorded once. The sample consisted of blood. These receptors came from a girl aged 2 to 9 with multiple sclerosis. Each CDR3 is given without its conserved first and last residue.

>TRBJ1-2|TRBV28
ASRDRPNYGYT
>TRBJ2-1|TRBV12-3/TRBV12-4
ASSLLGAPYNEQF
>TRBJ2-1|TRBV7-9
ASSFQGSYNEQF
>TRBJ2-5|TRBV6-5
ASSYSGQYQETQY
>TRBJ1-1|TRBV7-9
ASSAILNTEAF
>TRBJ2-5|TRBV5-1
ASSSGRGHQETQY
>TRBJ1-5|TRBV11-2
ASSLDGTGGKAQH
>TRBJ2-5|TRBV20-1
SARVAASGQETQY
>TRBJ2-7|TRBV2
ASRGLSYDQY
>TRBJ2-5|TRBV5-1
ASSIDRGEETQY
>TRBJ2-3|TRBV4-1
ASSQDKLAGGGTQY
>TRBJ2-7|TRBV7-9
ASSSPTSGRFRSYEQY
>TRBJ2-1|TRBV7-7
ASWGRAGCSYNEQF
>TRBJ2-5|TRBV7-7
ASSLDLGFLETQY
>TRBJ2-5|TRBV11-2
ASSLDKRLAGAQETQY
>TRBJ2-3|TRBV29-1
SVPRDSLGNTQY
>.|TRBV2
ASSEGYGIYEQY
>TRBJ2-7|TRBV12-3/TRBV12-4
ASSRDSREQY
>TRBJ2-5|TRBV7-2
ASTRLGLHQETQY
>TRBJ1-1|TRBV5-6
ASSLNGYRAGTEAF
>TRBJ1-4|TRBV4-1
ASSQASRWNEKLF
>TRBJ2-1|TRBV3-1
ASRMGTSGYNEQF
>TRBJ2-5|TRBV11-2
ASRSLAGAQTQY
>TRBJ2-7|TRBV12-3/TRBV12-4
ASSLDRTSYEQY
>TRBJ2-3|TRBV7-2
ASSILAESTDTQY
>TRBJ2-3|TRBV7-2
ASSLVQGRTDTQY
>TRBJ2-1|TRBV20-1
SARVFRGEWGNEQF
>TRBJ2-4|TRBV5-4
ASSLGGPQAKNIQY
>TRBJ2-6|TRBV13
ASSIHSGGSGANVLT
>TRBJ2-1|TRBV12-3/TRBV12-4
ASSLGSGLVISEQF
>TRBJ2-1|TRBV6-6
ASSYSRERGAVNEQF
>TRBJ2-5|TRBV10-3
ATAFGGRQETQY
>TRBJ2-7|TRBV7-9
ASSLGGGHEQY
>TRBJ1-1|TRBV10-3
AISYRGNTEAF
>TRBJ2-1|TRBV6-5
ASSYGGNDYNEQF
>TRBJ2-1|TRBV20-1
SAREPPRVGYNEQF
>TRBJ1-1|TRBV6-5
ASSPQVLAEAF
>TRBJ2-1|TRBV10-3
ASRDRGRGEQF
>TRBJ1-2|TRBV20-1
SARGRVSWTAVYGYT
>TRBJ2-4|TRBV18
ASSPRMGQEAKNIQY
>TRBJ2-5|TRBV29-1
SVDPGGRETQY
>TRBJ2-1|TRBV12-3/TRBV12-4
ASSLGLLAELYNEQF
>TRBJ2-1|TRBV5-1
ASSPGTGKRYSYNEQF
>TRBJ2-4|TRBV28
ASSSTRGLKNIQY
>TRBJ2-4|TRBV14
ASSQDYGAKNIQY
>TRBJ2-1|TRBV11-2
ASSLDFSRYRRDRVLDEQF
>TRBJ2-5|TRBV10-3
AISGSREYQETQY
>TRBJ2-6|TRBV5-1
ASSFWTGGSGSGANVLT
>TRBJ1-1|TRBV6-5
ASSYSKYGNTEAF
>TRBJ1-2|TRBV10-3
AISLDPYGYT
>TRBJ1-2|TRBV12-3/TRBV12-4
ASSFPNQGPYGYT
>TRBJ2-5|TRBV6-1
ASERNRDRRETQY
>TRBJ2-5|TRBV27
ASSSENQETQY
>TRBJ1-2|TRBV27
ASGGQGGPKTYGYT
>TRBJ2-1|TRBV12-3/TRBV12-4
ASSFGQGSDEQF
>TRBJ2-3|TRBV4-3
ASSQEFGGDTQY